This TCR beta chain stems from a study of blood T cells in healthy people across ages. A second PCR, run for roughly 7 to 11 cycles, used a sample-barcoded 5' primer plus a J-beta primer mix. TCRdb itself ran the 5' RACE reads through MiXCR, one entry per CDR3 protein. The sample records 980,000 or so distinct CDR3 sequences, around 49% being singletons. PBMCs, at least 7 million per sample, were isolated. With 3 bases removed from V and 3 bases from J, the gap between germline ends came to 12 bases. This CDR3 has 13 residues. Germline CDR1 DFQATT, CDR2 SNEGSKA (reference sequence). The chain is built from TRBV20-1 and TRBJ2-7; D unclear. The sequence was obtained from a man aged 30 to 45 in good health. Sequencing input: blood. The CDR3 DNA reads as TGCAGTGCTAGGGCCAGTGGGGTCTACGAGCAGTACTTC. Protein: CSARASGVYEQYF.